Following are 32 T cell receptor beta chains from one sample sequenced in a study of cytomegalovirus exposure and HLA in healthy donors. Primers for the PCR totalled 60 Vbeta and 13 Jbeta. Only in-frame clones appear in the TCRdb table, and some are missing; sequencing was by immunoSEQ multiplex PCR. The table has about 140,000 clones, 76% seen once. Sequencing was done on a sample of PBMCs. The receptors were sampled from a man aged 40-50 years in good health and CMV-seronegative.

The gene calls are TRBV6-1 and TRBJ1-5; D call uncertain. Per germline, CDR1 MNHNS and CDR2 SASEGT. This CDR3 is 14 amino acids long. Trimming stripped 4 bases from V and 1 base from J, with 8 bases between. The CDR3 loop reads CASSVAQSNQPQHF. CDR3 bases: TGTGCCAGCAGTGTAGCACAGAGCAATCAGCCCCAGCATTTT.

The rearrangement links TRBV27 to TRBJ2-7; 11 nucleotides align to TRBD1. CDR1 MNHEY and CDR2 SMNVEV come from the germline V gene (reference sequence). This CDR3 region has 15 residues. After removal of 6 bases from V and 3 bases from J, the junction contained 7 bases not matched to a gene. The CDR3, as DNA: TGTGCCAGCAGCCGACCCGGGACAGGGGGCTACGAGCAGTACTTC. It codes for CASSRPGTGGYEQYF.

This chain links TRBV30 with TRBJ2-3; TRBD2 aligns across 12 bases. CDR3 length equals 15 residues. CDR1 is GTSNPN, CDR2 SVGIG, per germline (reference sequence). The trim removed 8 bases at V and 0 bases at J, leaving 6 bases unmatched. The CDR3 protein is CARRLAGASTDTQYF. The DNA for the CDR3 is TGTGCCCGTCGACTAGCGGGGGCGAGCACAGATACGCAGTATTTT.

This clone was seen ten or more times. CDR3 protein: CASTLFRGKETQYF. The CDR3 region has the DNA TGTGCCAGCACCCTTTTTCGGGGGAAAGAGACCCAGTACTTC. J is TRBJ2-5 and V is TRBV7-6; D is perhaps TRBD2 (6 bases). V was trimmed by 7 bases and J by 3 bases, leaving 15 bases between them. Germline V gene lookup returns CDR1 SGHVS and CDR2 FNYEAQ. The CDR3 has 14 amino acids.

This rearrangement joins TRBV9 to TRBJ2-4; D gene unclear. The CDR3 runs 16 residues. The V end was cut by 4 bases, the J end by 0 bases, with 14 bases between. Germline V lookup: CDR1 SGDLS, CDR2 YYNGEE. Here the CDR3 DNA reads TGTGCCAGCAGCTTACAAGTCATGCTAGCCAAAAACATTCAGTACTTC. Translated: CASSLQVMLAKNIQYF.

The table lists this clone with a few counts. CDR3 sequence: CASSPRDIIHEQYF. CDR3 in DNA: TGTGCCAGCAGCCCTCGGGACATCATCCACGAGCAGTACTTC. V usage is TRBV7-9 and J usage is TRBJ2-7, with a weak D call TRBD1 (6 bases). The CDR3 is 14 amino acids. V shed 5 bases and J shed 5 bases, with 16 bases lying between them. Germline CDR1 is SEHNR and CDR2 is FQNEAQ (reference sequence).

This rearrangement joins TRBV10-3 to TRBJ1-2; TRBD1 aligns across 9 bases. Trimming took 8 bases from V and 4 from J; bases not matched to a gene: 20. Germline V gene data show CDR1 as ENHRY and CDR2 as SYGVKD. The CDR3 has 18 amino acids. The CDR3 region has the DNA TGTGCCATCCAAAGACCCGGGACAGGGCCCTTGTTGGGCTATGGCTACACCTTC. It encodes CAIQRPGTGPLLGYGYTF.

This clone was observed once. V is TRBV28 and J is TRBJ1-4, with D unclear. The CDR3 consists of 15 residues. V lost 3 bases and J 8 bases, leaving 16 bases between the germline ends. CDR1 and CDR2 (germline): MDHEN, SYDVKM. The CDR3 region has the DNA TGTGCCAGCAGTTTGTCCCGGGCACGAGGGGAAAAACTGTTTTTT. Its protein product is CASSLSRARGEKLFF.

This chain joins TRBV5-5 and TRBJ1-6; TRBD1 is a possible D gene (6 bases). Germline lookup yields CDR1 SGHKS and CDR2 YYEKEE (reference sequence). V lost 3 bases and J lost 8, with 15 bases in between. The CDR3 is 15 amino acids. The CDR3 DNA reads TGTGCCAGCAGCTCAGGGGAAGATGGCGATTCACCCCTCCACTTT. Translated: CASSSGEDGDSPLHF. Using reference TRBV5-5 and TRBJ1-6 for the parts outside the CDR3, the full variable domain is DAGVTQSPTHLIKTRGQQVTLRCSPISGHKSVSWYQQVLGQGPQFIFQYYEKEERGRGNFPDRFSARQFPNYSSELNVNALLLGDSALYLCASSSGEDGDSPLHFGNGTRLTVT.

The chain couples TRBV7-3 to TRBJ2-1, with 7 bases identical to TRBD1. Trimming at V came to 5 bases and at J to 4 bases, leaving 8 bases not matched to a gene. In germline, CDR1 is SGHTA, CDR2 FQGTGA. The CDR3 totals 15 residues. In DNA, the CDR3 is TGTGCCAGCAGCACGACAGGGCTGTCATACAATGAGCAGTTCTTC. Encoded protein: CASSTTGLSYNEQFF.

The V call is TRBV4-1, the J call TRBJ2-7; perhaps TRBD1 as D (6 bases). Germline V lookup: CDR1 MGHRA, CDR2 YSYEKL. V was cut by 5 bases and J by 5 bases, with 16 bases left in between. The CDR3 loop spans 14 amino acids. Here the CDR3 reads CASSVSWGLNEQYF. The CDR3 nucleotides are TGCGCCAGCAGCGTTAGCTGGGGGCTAAACGAGCAGTACTTC.

The chain recombines TRBV4-1 with TRBJ1-1, with 9 bases aligning to TRBD1. The length of the CDR3 is 19 residues. The germline CDR1 and CDR2 sequences are MGHRA and YSYEKL. After removal of 0 bases from V and 0 bases from J, the junction contained 11 bases not matched to a gene. Here the CDR3 DNA reads TGCGCCAGCAGCCAAGACCAGGGACAGGGACTCGCCATGAACACTGAAGCTTTCTTT. Translated: CASSQDQGQGLAMNTEAFF.

The genes are TRBV9 and TRBJ1-4, with 8 bases fitting TRBD1. This CDR3 has 13 amino acids. V lost 4 bases and J lost 8; bases outside the gene matches: 4. In germline, CDR1 is SGDLS, CDR2 YYNGEE. The CDR3 DNA is TGTGCCAGCAGCCCAAGGACAGGGGAAAAACTGTTTTTT. Residues: CASSPRTGEKLFF. Based on the CDR3 plus reference TRBV9 and TRBJ1-4, the full variable domain is DSGVTQTPKHLITATGQRVTLRCSPRSGDLSVYWYQQSLDQGLQFLIQYYNGEERAKGNILERFSAQQFPDLHSELNLSSLELGDSALYFCASSPRTGEKLFFGSGTQLSVL.

Concerning this clone: The junction shows a germline mismatch at one end, possibly a read error. The rearrangement links TRBV7-9 to TRBJ2-6, with TRBD1 matching over 9 bases. Germline values: CDR1 SEHNR, CDR2 FQNEAQ (reference sequence). The CDR3 runs to 17 residues. The CDR3 protein is CSSSSGTGTSGANVLTF. CDR3 coding DNA: TGTTCCAGCAGCTCCGGGACAGGGACTTCTGGGGCCAACGTCCTGACTTTC.

The rearrangement uses TRBV4-1 and TRBJ1-6, with 7 bases matching TRBD1. The V gene's germline CDR1 is MGHRA and CDR2 YSYEKL. V was pared by 4 bases and J by 15 bases, with 9 bases of the junction left unmatched. The CDR3 totals 13 residues. The CDR3 loop is CASSRPDRDNLHF. The DNA for the CDR3 is TGCGCCAGCAGCCGACCTGACAGGGACAACCTCCACTTT.

The table lists this clone with a few counts. The V call is TRBV5-1, the J call TRBJ2-5; the match to TRBD2 covers 14 bases. The V gene's germline CDR1 is SGHRS and CDR2 YFSETQ. The J segment lost 5 bases and the V segment lost 0 bases, leaving 6 bases of the junction unmatched. The CDR3 spans 17 residues. This CDR3 is CASSLGLAGGSGETQYF. The CDR3 DNA follows: TGCGCCAGCAGCTTGGGACTAGCGGGAGGGAGCGGGGAGACCCAGTACTTC.

The chain has TRBV4-3 and TRBJ2-3; TRBD1 aligns across 10 bases. The junction had 10 bases not matched to a gene; V was cut back by 4 bases and J by 6 bases. CDR1 LGHNA and CDR2 YSLEER come from the germline V gene. CDR3 length equals 16 residues. The CDR3 DNA reads as TGCGCCAGCAGCCTCCGGACAGGGGGGGGCTGGGATACGCAGTATTTT. It translates to CASSLRTGGGWDTQYF.

CDR3 in amino acids: CASSPRLGGSTDTQYF. CDR3 bases: TGCGCCAGCAGCCCAAGATTGGGGGGGAGCACAGATACGCAGTATTTT. The chain employs TRBV4-3 and TRBJ2-3; 7 bases are a match to TRBD2. V was clipped by 4 bases and J by 0 bases; unmatched bases: 7. CDR3 length: 16 residues. CDR1 and CDR2 from the germline V gene are LGHNA and YSLEER.

This clone was observed a single time. The V call is TRBV5-1, the J call TRBJ2-7; unclear D gene. The CDR3 extends over 15 amino acids. V lost 4 bases to trimming and J lost 0 bases, with 14 bases between them. Per germline, CDR1 SGHRS and CDR2 YFSETQ. The CDR3 spells CASSPSAAASYEQYF. CDR3 nucleotides: TGCGCCAGCAGCCCCAGTGCTGCGGCCTCCTACGAGCAGTACTTC. The variable domain in full, completed from reference TRBV5-1 and TRBJ2-7, reads KAGVTQTPRYLIKTRGQQVTLSCSPISGHRSVSWYQQTPGQGLQFLFEYFSETQRNKGNFPGRFSGRQFSNSRSEMNVSTLELGDSALYLCASSPSAAASYEQYFGPGTRLTVT.

In this sample, this clone turned up once. The rearrangement uses TRBV4-1 and TRBJ2-6; tentatively, D is TRBD2 (6 bases). The germline V and J ends were trimmed by 0 bases and 2 bases, with 8 bases remaining between them. Germline assignment: CDR1 MGHRA and CDR2 YSYEKL. This CDR3 contains 16 residues. CDR3 region: CASSQDGGAGANVLTF. In nucleotides, the CDR3 is TGCGCCAGCAGCCAAGATGGAGGGGCTGGGGCCAACGTCCTGACTTTC.

This clone showed up just once. This rearrangement joins TRBV4-2 to TRBJ2-5; weak D call: TRBD1 (5 bases). From germline, CDR1 is LGHNA and CDR2 YNFKEQ. The CDR3 covers 17 residues. Trimming removed 0 bases from V and 7 bases from J, with 21 bases in between. In nucleotides, the CDR3 is TGTGCCAGCAGCCAAGATGGGGCCTCTGGCACCCCGGGGACCCAGTACTTC. It encodes CASSQDGASGTPGTQYF.

The chain combines TRBV7-6 with TRBJ2-2; no clear D. Trimming pared 4 bases from V and 2 bases from J, leaving 8 bases between. The germline gives CDR1 SGHVS, CDR2 FNYEAQ. The CDR3 is 14 residues long. The CDR3 here is CASSYSFNTGELFF. As DNA, the CDR3 is TGTGCCAGCAGCTACTCTTTTAACACCGGGGAGCTGTTTTTT.

J is TRBJ1-2 and V is TRBV6-5, with a tentative D call TRBD1 (5 bases). Germline assignment: CDR1 MNHEY and CDR2 SVGAGI. V was cut by 8 bases and J by 8 bases, with 18 bases left in between. The length of the CDR3 is 13 residues. The CDR3 DNA reads TGTGCCAGCGTCCTGGGGGGGGAGGTAGGCTACACCTTC. Protein: CASVLGGEVGYTF.

The chain has TRBV5-4 and TRBJ2-1; TRBD2 agrees at 11 bases. The germline V gene encodes CDR1 SGHNT and CDR2 YYREEE (reference sequence). V was clipped by 0 bases and J by 7 bases; unmatched bases: 9. CDR3 size: 17 residues. The CDR3 sequence is CASSLDLAGGVGNEQFF. The CDR3 DNA sequence: TGTGCCAGCAGCTTGGATCTAGCGGGGGGAGTAGGGAATGAGCAGTTCTTC. The whole variable domain, filled in from reference TRBV5-4 and TRBJ2-1, reads ETGVTQSPTHLIKTRGQQVTLRCSSQSGHNTVSWYQQALGQGPQFIFQYYREEENGRGNFPPRFSGLQFPNYSSELNVNALELDDSALYLCASSLDLAGGVGNEQFFGPGTRLTVL.

This rearrangement joins TRBV5-1 to TRBJ2-1, with D perhaps matching TRBD1 (5 bases). The CDR3 is made up of 15 amino acids. The germline V gene encodes CDR1 SGHRS and CDR2 YFSETQ. The ends were cut back, 4 bases at V and 5 bases at J, with 16 bases in the middle. CDR3 in DNA: TGCGCCAGCAGCCCTGGTGGGCAGGGCCACAATGAGCAGTTCTTC. Translating gives CASSPGGQGHNEQFF.

This chain links TRBV7-9 with TRBJ2-1; perhaps TRBD2 as D (5 bases). With 1 base removed from V and 6 bases from J, the gap between germline ends came to 10 bases. Germline V lookup: CDR1 SEHNR, CDR2 FQNEAQ (reference sequence). The CDR3 loop spans 14 amino acids. For the CDR3, the DNA is TGTGCCAGCAGCTTAGTGTCTAGCAGCAATGAGCAGTTCTTC. Translation gives CASSLVSSSNEQFF.

The gene calls are TRBV6-1 and TRBJ2-7; D is ambiguous. The germline V and J ends were trimmed by 1 base and 3 bases, with 10 bases remaining between them. Germline-derived CDR1 and CDR2 are MNHNS and SASEGT. The CDR3 totals 14 residues. The CDR3 DNA sequence: TGTGCCAGCAGTGAAGGGCAGTCATACTACGAGCAGTACTTC. Encoded protein: CASSEGQSYYEQYF.

The rearrangement joins TRBV5-4 to TRBJ1-6; 11 positions match TRBD1. The CDR3 length is 14 residues. V trimming: 4 bases; J trimming: 8 bases; junction bases outside the gene matches: 2. Germline V lookup: CDR1 SGHNT, CDR2 YYREEE (reference sequence). The CDR3 loop is CASSRGQGDSPLHF. The CDR3 nucleotides read TGTGCCAGCAGCCGGGGACAGGGGGATTCACCCCTCCACTTT.

The chain joins TRBV14 to TRBJ2-5, with D tentatively TRBD1 (6 bases). CDR3 length equals 16 residues. Germline V CDR1 and CDR2: SGHDN, FVKESK. V lost 3 bases, J lost 0 bases, and 14 bases lay in between. The DNA for the CDR3 is TGTGCCAGCAGCCACCCCGGGACACTGTACCAAGAGACCCAGTACTTC. Translated, it gives CASSHPGTLYQETQYF.

The rearrangement links TRBV7-9 to TRBJ2-7; TRBD2 matches 9 bases. The CDR3 length is 14 residues. Germline assignment: CDR1 SEHNR and CDR2 FQNEAQ (reference sequence). Trimming cost V 4 bases and J 4 bases; bases outside gene matches: 5. CDR3 DNA: TGTGCCAGCAGCTCTAGCGGGACCTATTACGAGCAGTACTTC. This gives the protein CASSSSGTYYEQYF.

DNA of the CDR3: TGTGCCAGCGAAACTCCCACCGGGGAGCTGTTTTTT. This codes for CASETPTGELFF. This chain connects TRBV6-6 to TRBJ2-2; D is uncertain. From germline, CDR1 is MNHNY and CDR2 SVGAGI (reference sequence). CDR3 length: 12 amino acids. V was trimmed by 8 bases and J by 4 bases, leaving 8 bases between them.

The chain employs TRBV7-9 and TRBJ1-5; D call uncertain. V dropped 7 bases and J dropped 2 bases, with 12 bases sitting between them. Germline lookup yields CDR1 SEHNR and CDR2 FQNEAQ (reference sequence). The CDR3 sequence is 14 residues long. CDR3 protein: CASTSALGNQPQHF. The CDR3 region has the DNA TGTGCCAGCACCTCAGCCTTAGGCAATCAGCCCCAGCATTTT.